This T cell receptor beta chain was recorded in a study of vaccination and CD4 T cells after COVID-19. Sequencing of DNA taken from cultured CD4+ T cells relied on the Oncomine TCR Beta short-read assay. TCRdb reanalysed the PCR reads using MiXCR and keeps one entry per CDR3 protein. The table includes about 15,000 distinct CDR3 sequences, 53% detected once. Treatment given: approximately nine-day PBMC culture with coronavirus spike peptide pools or control peptides (ViraFEST assay). Each well received around 1.8 million PBMCs, cultured with about 11 IU/ml IL-2 and about 9.9 ug/ml peptide pools. As for this clonotype: Its antigen is as yet unknown.

Trimming cost V 3 bases and J 6 bases, with 13 bases left between them. CDR3 size: 13 residues. Germline values: CDR1 DFQATT, CDR2 SNEGSKA (reference sequence). The chain combines TRBV20-1 with TRBJ2-3; TRBD1 might be the D (5 bases). The source material was CD4+ T cells from blood, cultured in vitro. The TCR was taken from a human donor who had recovered from COVID-19. CDR3 DNA sequence: TGCAGTGCTAGTACCAGGGCGTGGGATACGCAGTATTTT. Residues: CSASTRAWDTQYF.